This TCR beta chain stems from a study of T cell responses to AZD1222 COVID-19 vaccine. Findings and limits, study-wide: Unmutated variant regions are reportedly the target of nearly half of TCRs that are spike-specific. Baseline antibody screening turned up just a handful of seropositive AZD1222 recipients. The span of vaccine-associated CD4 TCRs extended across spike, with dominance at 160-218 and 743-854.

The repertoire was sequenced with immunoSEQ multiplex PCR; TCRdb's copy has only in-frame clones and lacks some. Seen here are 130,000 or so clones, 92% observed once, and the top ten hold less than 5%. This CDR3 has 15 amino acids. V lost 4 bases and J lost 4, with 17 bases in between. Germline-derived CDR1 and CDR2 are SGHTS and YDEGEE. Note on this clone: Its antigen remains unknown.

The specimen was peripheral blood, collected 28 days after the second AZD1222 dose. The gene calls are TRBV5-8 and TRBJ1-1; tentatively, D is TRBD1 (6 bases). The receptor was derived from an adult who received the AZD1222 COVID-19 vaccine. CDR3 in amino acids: CASSLDRRFGTEAFF. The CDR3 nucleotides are TGTGCCAGCAGCCTAGACAGGAGGTTTGGCACTGAAGCTTTCTTT.